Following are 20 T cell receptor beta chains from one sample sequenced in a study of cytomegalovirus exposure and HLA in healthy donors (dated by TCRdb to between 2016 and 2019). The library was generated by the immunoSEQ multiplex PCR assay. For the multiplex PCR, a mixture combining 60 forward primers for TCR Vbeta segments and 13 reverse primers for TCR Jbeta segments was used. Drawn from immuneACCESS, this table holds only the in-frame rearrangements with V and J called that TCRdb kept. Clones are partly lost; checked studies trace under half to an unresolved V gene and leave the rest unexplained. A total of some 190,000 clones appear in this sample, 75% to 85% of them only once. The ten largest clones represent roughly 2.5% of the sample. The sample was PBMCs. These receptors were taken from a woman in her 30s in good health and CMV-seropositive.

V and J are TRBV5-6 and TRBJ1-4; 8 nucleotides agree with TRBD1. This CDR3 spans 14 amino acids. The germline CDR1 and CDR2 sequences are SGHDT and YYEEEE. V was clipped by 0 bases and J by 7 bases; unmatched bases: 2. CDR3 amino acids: CASSLVGTGEKLFF. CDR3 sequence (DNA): TGTGCCAGCAGCTTGGTGGGGACAGGTGAAAAACTGTTTTTT.

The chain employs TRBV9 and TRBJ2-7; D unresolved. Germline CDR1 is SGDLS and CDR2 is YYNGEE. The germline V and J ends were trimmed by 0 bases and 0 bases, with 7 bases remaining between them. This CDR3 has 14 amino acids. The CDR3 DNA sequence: TGTGCCAGCAGCGTAGCCCCCAGCTCCTACGAGCAGTACTTC. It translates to CASSVAPSSYEQYF.

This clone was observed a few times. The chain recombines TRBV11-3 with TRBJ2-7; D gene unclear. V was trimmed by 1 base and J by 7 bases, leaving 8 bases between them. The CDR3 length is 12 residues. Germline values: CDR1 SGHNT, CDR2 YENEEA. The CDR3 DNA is TGTGCCAGCAGCTTAGGCACCAGGGAGCAGTACTTC. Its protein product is CASSLGTREQYF.

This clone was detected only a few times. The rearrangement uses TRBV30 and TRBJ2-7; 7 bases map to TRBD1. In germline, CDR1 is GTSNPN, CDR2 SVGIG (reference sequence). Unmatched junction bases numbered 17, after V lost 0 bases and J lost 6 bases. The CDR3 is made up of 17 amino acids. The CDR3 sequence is CAWSVEGAGQREFEQYF. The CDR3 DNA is TGTGCCTGGAGTGTCGAGGGGGCGGGCCAGAGGGAATTCGAGCAGTACTTC.

CDR3 sequence: CATEDRGYNEQFF. As DNA, the CDR3 is TGTGCCACCGAGGACAGGGGCTACAATGAGCAGTTCTTC. The chain carries TRBV6-6 and TRBJ2-1, with 9 positions matching TRBD1. CDR1 is MNHNY, CDR2 SVGAGI, per germline (reference sequence). The CDR3 runs 13 residues. V was clipped by 10 bases and J by 3 bases; unmatched bases: 4.

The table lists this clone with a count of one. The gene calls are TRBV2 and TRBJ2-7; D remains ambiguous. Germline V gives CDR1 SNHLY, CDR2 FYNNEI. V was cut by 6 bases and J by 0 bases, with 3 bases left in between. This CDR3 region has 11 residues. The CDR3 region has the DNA TGTGCCAGCAGCCACTCCTACGAGCAGTACTTC. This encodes CASSHSYEQYF. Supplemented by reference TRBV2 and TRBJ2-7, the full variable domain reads EPEVTQTPSHQVTQMGQEVILRCVPISNHLYFYWYRQILGQKVEFLVSFYNNEISEKSEIFDDQFSVERPDGSNFTLKIRSTKLEDSAMYFCASSHSYEQYFGPGTRLTVT.

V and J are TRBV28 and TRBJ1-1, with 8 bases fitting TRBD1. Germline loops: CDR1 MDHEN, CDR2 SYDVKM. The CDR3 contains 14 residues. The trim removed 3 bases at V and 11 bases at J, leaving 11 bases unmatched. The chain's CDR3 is CASSLGRGREGAFF. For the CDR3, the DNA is TGTGCCAGCAGTTTGGGCAGGGGGCGTGAGGGCGCTTTCTTT.

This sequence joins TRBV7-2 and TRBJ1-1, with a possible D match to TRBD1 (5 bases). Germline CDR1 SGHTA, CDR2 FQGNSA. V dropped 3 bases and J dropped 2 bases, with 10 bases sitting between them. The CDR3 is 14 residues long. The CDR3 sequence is CASSLGGSNTEAFF. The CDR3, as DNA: TGTGCCAGCAGCTTGGGGGGGAGTAACACTGAAGCTTTCTTT.

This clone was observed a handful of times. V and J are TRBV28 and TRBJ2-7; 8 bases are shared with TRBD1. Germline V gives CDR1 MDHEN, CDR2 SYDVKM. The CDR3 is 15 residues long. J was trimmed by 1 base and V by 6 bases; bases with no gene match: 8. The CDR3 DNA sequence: TGTGCCAGCAGACCTCGGGACAGGCTTTCCTACGAGCAGTACTTC. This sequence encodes CASRPRDRLSYEQYF.

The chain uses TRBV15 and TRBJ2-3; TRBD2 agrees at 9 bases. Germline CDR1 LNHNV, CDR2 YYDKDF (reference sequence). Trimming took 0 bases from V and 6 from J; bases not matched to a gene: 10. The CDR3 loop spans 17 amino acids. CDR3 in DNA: TGTGCCACCAGCAGAGAGGCCCTAGCGGGGAAGATGGATACGCAGTATTTT. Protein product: CATSREALAGKMDTQYF. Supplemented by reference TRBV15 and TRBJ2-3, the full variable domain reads DAMVIQNPRYQVTQFGKPVTLSCSQTLNHNVMYWYQQKSSQAPKLLFHYYDKDFNNEADTPDNFQSRRPNTSFCFLDIRSPGLGDTAMYLCATSREALAGKMDTQYFGPGTRLTVL.

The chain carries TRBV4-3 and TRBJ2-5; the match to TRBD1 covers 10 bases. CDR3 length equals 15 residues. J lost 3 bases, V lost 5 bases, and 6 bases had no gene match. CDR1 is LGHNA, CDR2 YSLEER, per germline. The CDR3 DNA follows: TGCGCCAGCAGCAGCCGGGACAGGGGTGAAGAGACCCAGTACTTC. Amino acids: CASSSRDRGEETQYF.

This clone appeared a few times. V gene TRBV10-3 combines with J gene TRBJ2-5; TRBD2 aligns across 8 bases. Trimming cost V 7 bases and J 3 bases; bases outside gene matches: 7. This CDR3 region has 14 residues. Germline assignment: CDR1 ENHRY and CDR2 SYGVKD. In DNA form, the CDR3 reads TGTGCCATCAACCACGGGGGGGCAGAAGAGACCCAGTACTTC. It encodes CAINHGGAEETQYF.

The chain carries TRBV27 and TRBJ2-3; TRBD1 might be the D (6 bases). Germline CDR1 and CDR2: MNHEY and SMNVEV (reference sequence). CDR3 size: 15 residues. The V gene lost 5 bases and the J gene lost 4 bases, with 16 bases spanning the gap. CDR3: CASSQPYRDADTQYF. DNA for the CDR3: TGTGCCAGCAGTCAACCTTACAGGGATGCAGATACGCAGTATTTT.

The CDR3 nucleotides are TGTGCCAGCAGTTACTCGAGAAATGCTGGAAACACCATATATTTT. Its protein is CASSYSRNAGNTIYF. This chain links TRBV6-5 with TRBJ1-3; D uncertain. The germline gives CDR1 MNHEY, CDR2 SVGAGI. V shed 0 bases and J shed 2 bases, with 8 bases lying between them. There are 15 residues in the CDR3.

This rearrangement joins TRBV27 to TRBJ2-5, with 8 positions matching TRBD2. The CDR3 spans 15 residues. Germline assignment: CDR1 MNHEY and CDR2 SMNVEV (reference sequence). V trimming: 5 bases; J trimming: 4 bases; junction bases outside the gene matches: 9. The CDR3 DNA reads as TGTGCCAGCAGTCCGGGACTAGTTATGGGAGAGACCCAGTACTTC. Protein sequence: CASSPGLVMGETQYF.

The CDR3 spells CASSQVSRGNEQFF. The CDR3 coding sequence is TGCGCCAGCAGCCAAGTATCAAGAGGGAATGAGCAGTTCTTC. The chain recombines TRBV4-1 with TRBJ2-1; possibly TRBD2 for D (5 bases). Trimming took off 1 base at V and 7 bases at J, with 11 bases between the two ends. Germline assignment: CDR1 MGHRA and CDR2 YSYEKL. The CDR3 length is 14 residues.

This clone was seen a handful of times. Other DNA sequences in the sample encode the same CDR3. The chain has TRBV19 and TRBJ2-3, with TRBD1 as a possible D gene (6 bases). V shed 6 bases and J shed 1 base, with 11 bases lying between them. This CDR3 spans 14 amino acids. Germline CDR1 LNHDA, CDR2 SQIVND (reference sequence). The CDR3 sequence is CASSTQGGTDTQYF. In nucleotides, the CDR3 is TGTGCCAGTAGCACACAGGGTGGCACAGATACGCAGTATTTT.

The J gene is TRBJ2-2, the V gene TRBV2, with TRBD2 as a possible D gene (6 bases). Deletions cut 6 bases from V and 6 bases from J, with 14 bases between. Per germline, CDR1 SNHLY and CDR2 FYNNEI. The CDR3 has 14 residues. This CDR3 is CASSARRDAGELFF. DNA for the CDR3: TGTGCCAGCAGCGCCCGGAGGGACGCCGGGGAGCTGTTTTTT.

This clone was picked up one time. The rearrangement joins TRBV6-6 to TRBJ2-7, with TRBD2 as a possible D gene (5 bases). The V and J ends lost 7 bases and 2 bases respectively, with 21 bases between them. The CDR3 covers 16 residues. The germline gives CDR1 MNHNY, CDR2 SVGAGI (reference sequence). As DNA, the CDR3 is TGTGCCAGCATCCCTGCGCCGGGGAGCTTAGCCTACGAGCAGTACTTC. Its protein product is CASIPAPGSLAYEQYF.

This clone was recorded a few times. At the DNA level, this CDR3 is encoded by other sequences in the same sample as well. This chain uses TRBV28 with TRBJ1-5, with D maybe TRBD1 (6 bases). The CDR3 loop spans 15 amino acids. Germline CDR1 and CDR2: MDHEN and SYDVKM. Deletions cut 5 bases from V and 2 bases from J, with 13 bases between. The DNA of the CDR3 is TGTGCCAGCAGTCTCGCAGGGGTGGGCAATCAGCCCCAGCATTTT. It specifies CASSLAGVGNQPQHF. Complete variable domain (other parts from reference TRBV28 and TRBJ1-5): DVKVTQSSRYLVKRTGEKVFLECVQDMDHENMFWYRQDPGLGLRLIYFSYDVKMKEKGDIPEGYSVSREKKERFSLILESASTNQTSMYLCASSLAGVGNQPQHFGDGTRLSIL.